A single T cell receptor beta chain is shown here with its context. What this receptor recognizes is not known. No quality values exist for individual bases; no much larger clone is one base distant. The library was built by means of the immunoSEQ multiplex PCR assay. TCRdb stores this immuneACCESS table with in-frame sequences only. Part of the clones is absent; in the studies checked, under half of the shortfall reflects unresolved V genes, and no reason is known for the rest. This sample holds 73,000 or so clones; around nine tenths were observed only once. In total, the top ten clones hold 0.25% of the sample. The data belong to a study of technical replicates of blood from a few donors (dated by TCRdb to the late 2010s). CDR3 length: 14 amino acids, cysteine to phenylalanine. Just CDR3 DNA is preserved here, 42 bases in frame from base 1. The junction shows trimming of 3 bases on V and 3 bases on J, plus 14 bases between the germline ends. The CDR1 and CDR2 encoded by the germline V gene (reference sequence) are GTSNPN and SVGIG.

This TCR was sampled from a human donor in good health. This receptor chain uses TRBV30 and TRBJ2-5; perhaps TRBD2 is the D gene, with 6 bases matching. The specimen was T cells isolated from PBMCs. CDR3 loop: CAWRLGGAKETQYF. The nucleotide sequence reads TGTGCCTGGAGGCTCGGAGGGGCCAAAGAGACCCAGTACTTC.